This TCR beta chain was obtained from a study of blood T cells in healthy people across ages. Sample-barcoded 5' priming and a J-beta primer mix drove a second PCR of about 7 to 12 cycles. With 12 random nucleotides, a template-switch adaptor tagged each individual cDNA molecule. TCRdb used MiXCR to reprocess the 5' RACE reads, holding one entry per CDR3 protein. Here the sample spans around 790,000 distinct CDR3 sequences, 40% to 50% being singletons. Of note for this clonotype: Antigen specificity is unknown.

General study findings and limits: Versus aged donors, long-lived donors had higher diversity and more naive CD4+ cells.

Researchers isolated at least 6 million PBMCs per sample. Germline V lookup: CDR1 SGHRS, CDR2 YFSETQ. This CDR3 spans 16 amino acids. Germline trimming cut 4 bases from V and 3 bases from J; bases unmatched to any gene: 12. The chain carries TRBV5-1 and TRBJ2-5; 7 positions agree with TRBD1. The sequencing input was blood. The TCR sequence derives from a man in his 60s in good health. The DNA for the CDR3 is TGCGCCAGCAGCAGGATGACAGGGATTGTCAAAGAGACCCAGTACTTC. It translates to CASSRMTGIVKETQYF.